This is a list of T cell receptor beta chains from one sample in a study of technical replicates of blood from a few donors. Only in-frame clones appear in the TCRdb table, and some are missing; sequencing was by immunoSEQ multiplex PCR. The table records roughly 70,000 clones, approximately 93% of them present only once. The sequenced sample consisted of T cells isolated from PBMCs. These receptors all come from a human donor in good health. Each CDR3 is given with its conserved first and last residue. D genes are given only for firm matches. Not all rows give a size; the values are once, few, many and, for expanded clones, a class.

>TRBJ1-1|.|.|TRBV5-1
TGCGCCAGCAGTCGTGAAATTTACAGCGGGGTTCGAGAAGCTTTCTTT
CASSREIYSGVREAFF
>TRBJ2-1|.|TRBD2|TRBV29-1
TGCAGCGTTTCCGCAACTAGCGGATTACGCAATGAGCAGTTCTTC
CSVSATSGLRNEQFF
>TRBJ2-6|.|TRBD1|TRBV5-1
TGCGCCAGCAGCTGGACAGGCTCTCTCTCTGGGGCCAACGTCCTGACTTTC
CASSWTGSLSGANVLTF
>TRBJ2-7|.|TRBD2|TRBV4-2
TGTGCCAGCAGCCAAGTAGAGCTAGCGGGAGCCCCCTACGAGCAGTACTTC
CASSQVELAGAPYEQYF
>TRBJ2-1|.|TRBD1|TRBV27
TGTGCCAGCAGTTTAGCGAGGGGGCCTTACACTGAGCAGTTCTTC
CASSLARGPYTEQFF
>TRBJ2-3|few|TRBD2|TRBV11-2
TGTGCCAGCAGCCTATCCAGCGGGAGTATCCCAGATACGCAGTATTTT
CASSLSSGSIPDTQYF
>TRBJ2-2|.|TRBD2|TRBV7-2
TGTGCCAGCAGCTTTGTCGGGACTAGCCGGCCGGGGTCCCCCGGGGAGCTGTTTTTT
CASSFVGTSRPGSPGELFF
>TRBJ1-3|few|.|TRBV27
TGTGCCAGCAAACGAGCCGCTGGAAACACCATATATTTT
CASKRAAGNTIYF
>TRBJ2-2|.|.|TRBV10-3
TGTGCCATCAGTGATCGGGACAAAACGGGCGGGGAGCTGTTTTTT
CAISDRDKTGGELFF
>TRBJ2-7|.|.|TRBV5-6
TGTGCCAGCAGCTTGAGTATGGCGGGAACCTACGAGCAGTACTTC
CASSLSMAGTYEQYF
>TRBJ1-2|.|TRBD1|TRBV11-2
TGTGCCAGCAGCACCACAGGGGATGGCTACACCTTC
CASSTTGDGYTF
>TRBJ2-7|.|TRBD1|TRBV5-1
TGCGCCAGCAGCTTCGGGGGACAGGGCATCCACGAGCAGTACTTC
CASSFGGQGIHEQYF
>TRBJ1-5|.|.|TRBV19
TGTGCCAGTAGTATAGAGTCGGTTTCCGGCAATCAGCCCCAGCATTTT
CASSIESVSGNQPQHF
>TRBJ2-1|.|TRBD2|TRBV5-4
TGTGCCAGCAGCTTTAGCGGGAGGTCGCTCAATGAGCAGTTCTTC
CASSFSGRSLNEQFF
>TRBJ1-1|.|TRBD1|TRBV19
TGTGCCAGTAGTATGGGACAGGGTAACACTGAAGCTTTCTTT
CASSMGQGNTEAFF